This T cell receptor (beta chain) originates from a study of cytomegalovirus exposure and HLA in healthy donors. The primer mix had 60 Vbeta and 13 Jbeta primers. Data came from immunoSEQ multiplex PCR; TCRdb stores just in-frame clones and leaves some out. This repertoire comprises tens of thousands of clones; its ten largest clones make up about 0.5%. CDR1 and CDR2 (germline): GTSNPN, SVGIG (reference sequence). There are 16 residues in the CDR3. The V segment lost 3 bases and the J segment 8 bases; nucleotides outside the gene matches: 13. Sequencing was performed on PBMCs. This rearrangement joins TRBV30 to TRBJ1-4, with TRBD1 matching over 9 bases. The clonotype originates from a man aged 50 or older in good health and CMV-seronegative. The CDR3 region is CAWSSTRDRAPEKLFF. CDR3 in DNA: TGTGCCTGGAGCTCGACCCGGGACAGGGCCCCCGAAAAACTGTTTTTT.